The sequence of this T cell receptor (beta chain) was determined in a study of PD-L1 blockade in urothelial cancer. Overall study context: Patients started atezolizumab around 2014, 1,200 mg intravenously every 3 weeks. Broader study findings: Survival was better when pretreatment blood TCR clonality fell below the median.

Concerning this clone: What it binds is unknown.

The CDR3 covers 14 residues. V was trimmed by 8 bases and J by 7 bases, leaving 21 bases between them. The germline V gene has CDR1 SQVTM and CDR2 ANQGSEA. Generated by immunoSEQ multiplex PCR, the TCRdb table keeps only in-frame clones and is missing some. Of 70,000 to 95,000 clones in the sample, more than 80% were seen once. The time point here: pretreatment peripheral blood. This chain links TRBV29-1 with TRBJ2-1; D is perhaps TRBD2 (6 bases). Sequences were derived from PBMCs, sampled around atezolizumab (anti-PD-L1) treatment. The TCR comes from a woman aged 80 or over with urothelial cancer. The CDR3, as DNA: TGCAGCACTAAAGGGGCTAGCGCAGGGAATGAGCAGTTCTTC. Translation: CSTKGASAGNEQFF.